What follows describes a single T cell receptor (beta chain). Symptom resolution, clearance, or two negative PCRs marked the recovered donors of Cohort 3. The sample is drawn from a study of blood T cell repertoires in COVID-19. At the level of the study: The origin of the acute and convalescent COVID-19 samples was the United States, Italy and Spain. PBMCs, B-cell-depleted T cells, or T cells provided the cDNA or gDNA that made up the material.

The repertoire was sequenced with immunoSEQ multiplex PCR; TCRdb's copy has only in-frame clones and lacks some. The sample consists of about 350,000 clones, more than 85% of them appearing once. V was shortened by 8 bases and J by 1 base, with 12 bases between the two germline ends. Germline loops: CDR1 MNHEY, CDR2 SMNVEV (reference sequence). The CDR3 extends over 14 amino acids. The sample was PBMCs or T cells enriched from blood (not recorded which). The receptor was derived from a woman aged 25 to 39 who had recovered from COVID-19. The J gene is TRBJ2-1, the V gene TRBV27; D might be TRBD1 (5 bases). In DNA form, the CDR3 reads TGTGCCAGCGGCTCCCCAGGGTCCTACAATGAGCAGTTCTTC. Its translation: CASGSPGSYNEQFF.